Below are 22 T cell receptor beta chains sequenced from a single sample in a study of human T cells and chemical hapten exposure. Noted time point: pre-sensitization, week 0. Regarding treatment: therapeutic diphenylcyclopropenone sensitization with weekly scalp DPC. From the RACE reads, TCRdb called clonotypes with MiXCR, one entry per CDR3 protein. The table shows about 87,000 distinct CDR3 sequences, with 9.6% occurring only once. The sample was whole blood, taken in connection with sensitization to the hapten diphenylcyclopropenone (DPC). The source is a woman between 40 and 55 years old with alopecia areata. Some clones in this sample may be carry-over from other donors' samples.

In this sample, this clonotype turned up many times. The chain joins TRBV9 to TRBJ2-7; tentative D call: TRBD1 (7 bases). The V gene's germline CDR1 is SGDLS and CDR2 YYNGEE. The CDR3 extends over 15 amino acids. V lost 0 bases, J lost 6 bases, and 16 bases lay in between. CDR3 in amino acids: CASSVESHQGGEQYF. In nucleotides, the CDR3 is TGTGCCAGCAGCGTAGAGAGCCACCAGGGGGGCGAGCAGTACTTC.

This clonotype was seen at least ten times. The chain links TRBV27 to TRBJ2-2; 7 bases fit TRBD1. The CDR3 sequence is 17 residues long. The ends lost 5 bases at V and 8 bases at J; junction bases unmatched: 17. The germline V gene encodes CDR1 MNHEY and CDR2 SMNVEV (reference sequence). In DNA form, the CDR3 reads TGTGCCAGCAGTACCCTTCTCTACAGGGGCAAAGCGGGGGAGCTGTTTTTT. Its translation: CASSTLLYRGKAGELFF.

This clonotype was observed a handful of times. This chain connects TRBV6-1 to TRBJ2-1, with TRBD2 matching 14 bases. The germline gives CDR1 MNHNS, CDR2 SASEGT. CDR3 length equals 16 residues. V shed 3 bases and J 6 bases; nucleotides not matched to a gene: 4. CDR3 coding DNA: TGTGCCAGCAGTGAGGGGACTAGCGGGAGAGGCAATGAGCAGTTCTTC. Residues: CASSEGTSGRGNEQFF.

The chain links TRBV6-5 to TRBJ2-5; 7 nucleotides match TRBD2. The germline gives CDR1 MNHEY, CDR2 SVGAGI. CDR3 length: 14 amino acids. With V trimmed by 5 bases and J by 2 bases, 5 bases remained unmatched. CDR3 in amino acids: CASSKGRAQETQYF. In DNA, the CDR3 is TGTGCCAGCAGTAAGGGGAGGGCTCAAGAGACCCAGTACTTC.

This clonotype has just a few counts. J is TRBJ1-2 and V is TRBV15; 9 bases line up with TRBD1. The germline gives CDR1 LNHNV, CDR2 YYDKDF (reference sequence). This CDR3 region has 13 residues. The V segment lost 4 bases and the J segment 7 bases; nucleotides outside the gene matches: 4. The CDR3 DNA is TGTGCCACCAGCATCACAGGGGGCCGTGGCTACACCTTC. Translation: CATSITGGRGYTF. The variable domain in full, completed from reference TRBV15 and TRBJ1-2, reads DAMVIQNPRYQVTQFGKPVTLSCSQTLNHNVMYWYQQKSSQAPKLLFHYYDKDFNNEADTPDNFQSRRPNTSFCFLDIRSPGLGDTAMYLCATSITGGRGYTFGSGTRLTVV.

This clonotype was counted between two and nine times. J is TRBJ2-5 and V is TRBV6-1; 7 bases are shared with TRBD1. V trimming: 4 bases; J trimming: 1 base; junction bases outside the gene matches: 6. Germline V gives CDR1 MNHNS, CDR2 SASEGT. The CDR3 runs to 15 residues. Here the CDR3 reads CASSGGWTGQETQYF. DNA for the CDR3: TGTGCCAGCAGTGGGGGGTGGACAGGCCAAGAGACCCAGTACTTC.

The chain links TRBV20-1 to TRBJ1-5, with 8 positions matching TRBD1. The CDR3 loop spans 13 amino acids. The germline gives CDR1 DFQATT, CDR2 SNEGSKA (reference sequence). The CDR3 sequence: CSLQGDPNQPQHF. As DNA, the CDR3 is TGCAGCCTACAGGGGGACCCCAATCAGCCCCAGCATTTT.

The chain is built from TRBV7-9 and TRBJ2-2; possible D gene TRBD2, 5 bases. The CDR3 is 14 residues long. Looked up from germline, CDR1 is SEHNR and CDR2 is FQNEAQ (reference sequence). Between the trimmed V and J ends, which lost 5 bases and 1 base, there was a span of 8 bases. CDR3 region: CASSPSGNTGELFF. The CDR3 DNA sequence: TGTGCCAGCAGCCCCAGCGGGAACACCGGGGAGCTGTTTTTT.

This clonotype was detected ten times or more. The gene calls are TRBV6-6 and TRBJ1-1; 10 positions match TRBD1. This CDR3 is 15 amino acids long. Unmatched junction bases numbered 10, after V lost 6 bases and J lost 6 bases. Germline V gene sequence: CDR1 MNHNY, CDR2 SVGAGI (reference sequence). DNA of the CDR3: TGTGCCAGCAGCCACGGACAGGGGGGTAACGCTGAAGCTTTCTTT. Amino acids: CASSHGQGGNAEAFF.

CDR3: CASSYSGQSYGYTF. In nucleotides, the CDR3 is TGTGCCAGCAGTTACTCGGGGCAGTCCTATGGCTACACCTTC. The V call is TRBV6-5, the J call TRBJ1-2; D may be TRBD1 (5 bases). The germline gives CDR1 MNHEY, CDR2 SVGAGI. Trimming cost V 0 bases and J 4 bases, with 9 bases left between them. The CDR3 covers 14 residues.

This chain joins TRBV6-6 and TRBJ2-7; D is possibly TRBD2 (5 bases). Germline V gene data show CDR1 as MNHNY and CDR2 as SVGAGI (reference sequence). V lost 5 bases and J lost 1, with 12 bases in between. The CDR3 contains 14 residues. DNA for the CDR3: TGTGCCAGCAGTAAAGGACTGATATCCTACGAGCAGTACTTC. It codes for CASSKGLISYEQYF.

Ten or more counts support this clonotype. The CDR3 spells CASNPGVRLGTDTQYF. CDR3 bases: TGTGCCAGCAACCCCGGGGTAAGACTTGGCACAGATACGCAGTATTTT. The chain is built from TRBV27 and TRBJ2-3; possible D gene TRBD2, 5 bases. Germline V CDR1 and CDR2: MNHEY, SMNVEV (reference sequence). Trimming took off 7 bases at V and 1 base at J, with 18 bases between the two ends. This CDR3 contains 16 residues.

A few counts support this clonotype. The chain combines TRBV3-2 with TRBJ1-3. TRBV3-2 is an annotated pseudogene. This CDR3 is built from 15 residues. CDR3 bases: TGTGCCAGCAGCCAAGATACCCGAGCTGGAAACACCATATATTTT. Encoded protein: CASSQDTRAGNTIYF.

This sequence joins TRBV7-2 and TRBJ2-7; D is ambiguous. Trimming shortened V by 3 bases and J by 3 bases, and 15 bases separated the two germline ends. CDR1 and CDR2 from the germline V gene are SGHTA and FQGNSA. The CDR3 loop spans 15 amino acids. CDR3 bases: TGTGCCAGCAGCTTCGGCTTAGGGTCTCACTACGAGCAGTACTTC. It translates to CASSFGLGSHYEQYF.

Concerning this clonotype itself: This may stem from a read error, because a much larger clone lies one nucleotide away. The chain has TRBV3-1 and TRBJ2-7, with a possible D match to TRBD2 (7 bases). CDR1 and CDR2 from the germline V gene are LGHDT and YNNKEL (reference sequence). CDR3 length equals 19 residues. CDR3 sequence (DNA): TGTGCCAGCAACCAAGATCCCCGGCTCTGGCGGGGGCCTTCCTACGAGCAGTACTTC. This gives the protein CASNQDPRLWRGPSYEQYF.

There are many counts of this clonotype. The chain combines TRBV7-2 with TRBJ1-5; TRBD1 might be the D (5 bases). CDR3 size: 13 residues. Looked up from germline, CDR1 is SGHTA and CDR2 is FQGNSA. V gave up 1 base and J gave up 5 bases, with 6 bases separating them. This CDR3 reads CASSLGRDQPQHF. In nucleotides, the CDR3 is TGTGCCAGCAGCTTAGGCAGGGATCAGCCCCAGCATTTT. The full variable domain, with the rest looked up from reference TRBV7-2 and TRBJ1-5, is GAGVSQSPSNKVTEKGKDVELRCDPISGHTALYWYRQSLGQGLEFLIYFQGNSAPDKSGLPSDRFSAERTGGSVSTLTIQRTQQEDSAVYLCASSLGRDQPQHFGDGTRLSIL.

This clonotype has ten or more counts. This sequence joins TRBV7-9 and TRBJ1-1; D perhaps matches TRBD1 (6 bases). CDR1 is SEHNR, CDR2 FQNEAQ, per germline (reference sequence). Trimming stripped 5 bases from V and 5 bases from J, with 18 bases between. The CDR3 is 15 residues long. The DNA for the CDR3 is TGTGCCAGCAGCCAACGGGGGGCTATGAGGACTGAAGCTTTCTTT. Its translation is CASSQRGAMRTEAFF.

This clonotype was seen at least ten times. V gene TRBV9 combines with J gene TRBJ1-2; D call uncertain. Germline V CDR1 and CDR2: SGDLS, YYNGEE. The V gene lost 0 bases and the J gene lost 4 bases, with 10 bases spanning the gap. The CDR3 has 14 residues. CDR3 sequence reads: CASSVAPSPYGYTF. CDR3 DNA: TGTGCCAGCAGCGTAGCTCCCAGCCCCTATGGCTACACCTTC. Based on the CDR3 plus reference TRBV9 and TRBJ1-2, the full variable domain is DSGVTQTPKHLITATGQRVTLRCSPRSGDLSVYWYQQSLDQGLQFLIQYYNGEERAKGNILERFSAQQFPDLHSELNLSSLELGDSALYFCASSVAPSPYGYTFGSGTRLTVV.

The chain employs TRBV5-1 and TRBJ2-7; TRBD2 is a possible D gene (6 bases). Trimming shortened V by 0 bases and J by 1 base, and 11 bases separated the two germline ends. In germline, CDR1 is SGHRS, CDR2 YFSETQ. The CDR3 extends over 15 amino acids. CDR3 DNA sequence: TGCGCCAGCAGCTTGGAGGAGGGCCAATCCTACGAGCAGTACTTC. Translating it yields CASSLEEGQSYEQYF.

The chain has TRBV20-1 and TRBJ2-1; 9 bases map to TRBD2. The CDR3 runs 15 residues. Trimming took 1 base from V and 4 from J; bases not matched to a gene: 5. Germline V gene sequence: CDR1 DFQATT, CDR2 SNEGSKA (reference sequence). CDR3 residues: CSARGLAGIYNEQFF. The CDR3 nucleotides are TGCAGTGCTAGAGGGCTAGCGGGGATATACAATGAGCAGTTCTTC.

As concerns this clonotype: A read error is possible here, since a much larger clone lies one base away. This rearrangement joins TRBV20-1 to TRBJ2-3; tentative D call: TRBD2 (7 bases). V lost 0 bases and J lost 4, with 17 bases in between. CDR1 is DFQATT and CDR2 is SNEGSKA in the germline V gene (reference sequence). The CDR3 extends over 16 amino acids. The DNA for the CDR3 is TGCAGTGCTAGAGATCAACGGGGGGCAAGCTCAGATACGCAGTATTTT. Translated, it gives CSARDQRGASSDTQYF.

This clonotype was seen a handful of times. V gene TRBV3-1 combines with J gene TRBJ1-6; TRBD1 might be the D (6 bases). Germline loops: CDR1 LGHDT, CDR2 YNNKEL (reference sequence). This CDR3 contains 15 residues. Trimming pared 5 bases from V and 10 bases from J, leaving 18 bases between. The CDR3 sequence: CASSDSGGQGSPLHF. The CDR3 coding sequence is TGTGCCAGCAGCGATAGCGGGGGCCAAGGATCACCCCTCCACTTT.